This T cell receptor beta chain was identified in a study of post-analysis software for immune sequencing data. In this sample, this clonotype turned up once. Its target is not known. TCR beta libraries were prepared from cDNA with unique molecular identifiers. The source material, 1 to 10 million T cells, gave rise to 510,000 or so cDNA molecules. TCRdb independently ran MiXCR on the PCR reads; one entry per CDR3 protein. The repertoire holds about 760,000 distinct CDR3 sequences, with roughly 27% as singletons. The CDR3 length is 18 residues. In germline, CDR1 is SGHTA, CDR2 FQGNSA. V was pared by 6 bases and J by 4 bases, with 14 bases of the junction left unmatched. Whole-study findings and limits: Multiple sclerosis was associated with a significant reduction in normalized Chao1 diversity relative to controls. Five or six TRBV segments, TRBV5-6, TRBV5-1 and TRBV20-1 among them, were found more frequent in patients than controls. Strong same-batch co-clustering of samples appeared with F measure clustering.

The specimen sequenced was blood. This receptor was taken from a girl between 5 and 17 years old with multiple sclerosis. The rearrangement joins TRBV7-2 to TRBJ2-1; the match to TRBD2 covers 11 bases. In DNA, the CDR3 is TGTGCCAGCAGGTCCCGTCGTCCGGGACTAGCGGTTTACAATGAGCAGTTCTTC. Translation gives CASRSRRPGLAVYNEQFF.